This TCR beta chain was recovered during a study of blood T cell repertoires in COVID-19. Overall study: Italy, Spain and the United States were the sources of the convalescent and acute COVID-19 samples. The cDNA or gDNA used as material had been derived from T cells, B-cell-depleted T cells, or PBMCs.

The authors' processing: The authors estimated nucleated cell counts from reference gene primer amplification. TCRdb keeps only in-frame clones here, not all; method: immunoSEQ multiplex PCR. V, J and clone size are those of that table, while D and trimming were read from the DNA. The repertoire holds over 110,000 clones, with about 79% as singletons. The specimen sequenced was peripheral blood. The receptor's source is a man in his 60s with active or convalescent COVID-19.

The chain's CDR3 is CASSPSVEQYF. The CDR3 DNA reads TGTGCCAGCAGTCCCTCGGTTGAGCAGTACTTC. The J gene is TRBJ2-7, the V gene TRBV6-5; D gene unclear. The CDR3 has 11 residues. Germline assignment: CDR1 MNHEY and CDR2 SVGAGI. V lost 5 bases and J 7 bases, leaving 9 bases between the germline ends.